The 15 T cell receptor beta chains presented below share a single source sample, sequenced in a study of blood T cell repertoires in COVID-19. Measured with immunoSEQ multiplex PCR; TCRdb has only the in-frame clones, and not every one. Of 250,000 to 350,000 clones in the sample, about 90% were seen once. The sample consisted of PBMCs or T cells enriched from blood (not recorded which). The receptor source for this set is a woman in her fifties or sixties who had been exposed to COVID-19.

Written as DNA, the CDR3 is TGTGCCAGCAGATCCCGGGACAGTGTAAGCACAGATACGCAGTATTTT. This gives the protein CASRSRDSVSTDTQYF. This chain uses TRBV7-8 with TRBJ2-3; TRBD1 matches 7 bases. Trimming took 6 bases from V and 0 from J; bases not matched to a gene: 9. The CDR3 consists of 16 residues. The germline V gene has CDR1 SGHVS and CDR2 FQNEAQ.

The V gene is TRBV28, the J gene TRBJ2-1; 8 bases fit TRBD2. CDR1 and CDR2 (germline): MDHEN, SYDVKM. Germline trimming cut 7 bases from V and 0 bases from J; bases unmatched to any gene: 11. The CDR3 covers 17 residues. The CDR3 is CASTSAGTRSSYNEQFF. The CDR3 DNA follows: TGTGCCAGCACCTCAGCCGGGACTAGAAGCTCCTACAATGAGCAGTTCTTC.

This clone was counted only a few times. The V and J genes are TRBV7-9 and TRBJ2-2; D not certain. The V end lost 8 bases, the J end lost 1 base, and 8 bases lay between the germline ends. The CDR3 is 13 residues long. Germline CDR1 reads SEHNR; CDR2 reads FQNEAQ (reference sequence). CDR3 sequence reads: CASEPGNTGELFF. DNA of the CDR3: TGTGCCAGCGAACCAGGGAACACCGGGGAGCTGTTTTTT. Based on the CDR3 plus reference TRBV7-9 and TRBJ2-2, the full variable domain is DTGVSQNPRHKITKRGQNVTFRCDPISEHNRLYWYRQTLGQGPEFLTYFQNEAQLEKSRLLSDRFSAERPKGSFSTLEIQRTEQGDSAMYLCASEPGNTGELFFGEGSRLTVL.

The sample holds one count of this clone. The chain has TRBV6-5 and TRBJ2-7; TRBD2 agrees at 9 bases. J gave up 1 base and V 3 bases, and 1 base lay outside the gene matches. The CDR3 is 14 amino acids. CDR1 and CDR2 (germline): MNHEY, SVGAGI. In DNA form, the CDR3 reads TGTGCCAGCAGTTATAGCGGGGGATCCTACGAGCAGTACTTC. Protein sequence: CASSYSGGSYEQYF.

The chain recombines TRBV6-5 with TRBJ1-1; 7 positions match TRBD1. CDR3 length: 15 amino acids. Losses at the gene ends were 0 bases for V and 6 bases for J; bases not matched to a gene: 7. CDR1 is MNHEY and CDR2 is SVGAGI in the germline V gene. CDR3 sequence (DNA): TGTGCCAGCAGTTACTCTGGACAGGTTTATTCTGAAGCTTTCTTT. Translated: CASSYSGQVYSEAFF.

The J gene is TRBJ2-4, the V gene TRBV3-1 (or the pseudogene TRBV3-2); D call uncertain. Germline V gene data show CDR1 as LGHDT and CDR2 as YNNKEL (reference sequence). The CDR3 consists of 11 residues. V lost 3 bases and J 6 bases, leaving 3 bases between the germline ends. The DNA of the CDR3 is TGTGCCAGCAGCCAGGCAAACATTCAGTACTTC. It codes for CASSQANIQYF.

This sequence joins TRBV28 and TRBJ2-2, with TRBD1 as a possible D gene (6 bases). Germline V CDR1 and CDR2: MDHEN, SYDVKM. V lost 5 bases to trimming and J lost 5 bases, with 21 bases between them. CDR3 length equals 17 residues. The CDR3 nucleotides are TGTGCCAGCAGTACCGATAATACAGGGTTGGGGACCGGGGAGCTGTTTTTT. It translates to CASSTDNTGLGTGELFF.

This sequence joins TRBV9 and TRBJ1-1; possibly TRBD1 for D (5 bases). Trimming cost V 3 bases and J 10 bases, with 16 bases left between them. The V gene's germline CDR1 is SGDLS and CDR2 YYNGEE. This CDR3 contains 13 residues. CDR3 region: CASSAGGRAGAFF. CDR3 sequence (DNA): TGTGCCAGCAGCGCGGGCGGCAGGGCCGGAGCTTTCTTT.

V gene TRBV15 combines with J gene TRBJ1-5, with 7 bases aligning to TRBD1. The CDR3 loop spans 16 amino acids. Germline V gives CDR1 LNHNV, CDR2 YYDKDF (reference sequence). The trim removed 3 bases at V and 7 bases at J, leaving 12 bases unmatched. CDR3 sequence (DNA): TGTGCCACCAGCAGCGGACTTGACAGGGACAACCAGCCCCAGCATTTT. It translates to CATSSGLDRDNQPQHF.

The chain is built from TRBV7-2 and TRBJ2-7; weak D call: TRBD2 (6 bases). Germline V gives CDR1 SGHTA, CDR2 FQGNSA. V lost 7 bases and J lost 3, with 13 bases in between. CDR3 length: 13 residues. The CDR3 loop reads CASTTAGGYEQYF. CDR3 coding DNA: TGTGCCAGCACCACGGCCGGGGGCTACGAGCAGTACTTC. The full variable domain, rest sourced from reference TRBV7-2 and TRBJ2-7, is GAGVSQSPSNKVTEKGKDVELRCDPISGHTALYWYRQSLGQGLEFLIYFQGNSAPDKSGLPSDRFSAERTGGSVSTLTIQRTQQEDSAVYLCASTTAGGYEQYFGPGTRLTVT.

This clone was recorded once. J is TRBJ2-2 and V is TRBV7-9; the match to TRBD1 covers 11 bases. J gave up 6 bases and V 5 bases, and 8 bases lay outside the gene matches. Per the germline V gene, CDR1 is SEHNR and CDR2 is FQNEAQ (reference sequence). CDR3 size: 16 residues. CDR3 residues: CASSTGDRGSPGELFF. In nucleotides, the CDR3 is TGTGCCAGCAGCACTGGGGACAGGGGGAGTCCCGGGGAGCTGTTTTTT.

The chain joins TRBV18 to TRBJ1-4, with D hard to call. The germline gives CDR1 KGHSH, CDR2 LQKENI. The CDR3 has 14 residues. The V gene lost 3 bases and the J gene lost 5 bases, with 10 bases spanning the gap. CDR3 DNA: TGTGCCAGCTCACCCTCAGGCATGAATGAAAAACTGTTTTTT. This sequence encodes CASSPSGMNEKLFF.

This clone was detected many times. The chain uses TRBV28 and TRBJ2-2; perhaps TRBD1 as D (5 bases). V lost 3 bases, J lost 3 bases, and 11 bases lay in between. CDR3 size: 15 residues. CDR1 and CDR2 from the germline V gene are MDHEN and SYDVKM. CDR3 loop: CASSFYRPDTGELFF. Written as DNA, the CDR3 is TGTGCCAGCAGTTTCTACAGGCCTGACACCGGGGAGCTGTTTTTT.

The sample holds one count of this clone. This chain uses TRBV7-6 with TRBJ2-1; D gene ambiguous. V was cut by 4 bases and J by 0 bases, with 13 bases left in between. The CDR3 sequence is 16 residues long. Germline V CDR1 and CDR2: SGHVS, FNYEAQ. For the CDR3, the DNA is TGTGCCAGCAGCTCCGAGACTGCCAGCTCCTACAATGAGCAGTTCTTC. Its protein product is CASSSETASSYNEQFF.

The chain joins TRBV7-9 to TRBJ2-5, with a possible D match to TRBD2 (5 bases). V dropped 4 bases and J dropped 2 bases, with 11 bases sitting between them. The CDR3 runs 14 residues. The germline CDR1 and CDR2 sequences are SEHNR and FQNEAQ (reference sequence). The CDR3 nucleotides are TGTGCCAGCAGCTCAGCGGACTCACAAGAGACCCAGTACTTC. This sequence encodes CASSSADSQETQYF.